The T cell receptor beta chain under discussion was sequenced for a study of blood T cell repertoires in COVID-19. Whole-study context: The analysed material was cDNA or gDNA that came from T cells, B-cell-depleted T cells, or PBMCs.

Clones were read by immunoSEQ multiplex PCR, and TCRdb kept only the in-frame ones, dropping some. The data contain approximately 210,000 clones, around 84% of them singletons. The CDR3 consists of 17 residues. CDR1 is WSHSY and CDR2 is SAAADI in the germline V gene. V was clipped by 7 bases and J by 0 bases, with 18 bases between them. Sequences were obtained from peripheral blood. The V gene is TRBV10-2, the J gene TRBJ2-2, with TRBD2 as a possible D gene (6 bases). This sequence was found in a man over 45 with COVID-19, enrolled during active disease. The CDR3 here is CASTIKAGATNTGELFF. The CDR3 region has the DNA TGCGCCAGCACCATAAAAGCGGGTGCTACGAACACCGGGGAGCTGTTTTTT.